This is a list of T cell receptor beta chains from one sample in a study of identical twins. TCRdb itself ran the 5' RACE reads through MiXCR, one entry per CDR3 protein. The sample carries hundreds of thousands of distinct CDR3 sequences, less than 9% recorded once. These data are also associated with another study on yellow fever vaccine responses in identical twins.

The sample was PBMCs. These receptors all stem from a woman aged 18-35 years in good health. Both conserved end residues are trimmed from each CDR3. D genes are given only for firm matches.

TRBJ2-1	.	TRBV25-1	ASSERYGNNEQF
TRBJ1-5	TRBD1	TRBV24-1	ATSGDRGALGGPQH
TRBJ1-1	.	TRBV13	ASSLDPAQAF
TRBJ2-5	.	TRBV7-9	ASSPDLNQETQY
TRBJ1-4	.	TRBV29-1	SALPGTGEKLF
TRBJ2-7	TRBD2	TRBV27	ASSRLAGGGSYEQY
TRBJ2-7	.	TRBV28	ASPSGQRLTRSYEQY
TRBJ2-5	.	TRBV2	ASSGSLGSRETQY
TRBJ2-7	TRBD2	TRBV4-2	ASSQELAGGTYEQY
TRBJ2-1	.	TRBV5-1	ASSLGGFVRNEQF
TRBJ2-1	.	TRBV7-9	ASSLDLGGEQF
TRBJ2-5	TRBD1	TRBV20-1	SATGTANEETQY
TRBJ2-2	.	TRBV15	ATRVTENTGELF
TRBJ2-5	.	TRBV2	ASSEGGGIGWATQY
TRBJ2-6	.	TRBV12-3/TRBV12-4	ASTGAPTGANVLT
TRBJ2-5	.	TRBV9	ASSGRSPGEETQY
TRBJ2-5	TRBD1	TRBV6-1	ASSNRQGQETQY
TRBJ1-1	TRBD1	TRBV6-5	ASSSGTGGLRNTEAF
TRBJ1-2	TRBD1	TRBV10-3	AISAGQAWSGYT
TRBJ2-3	TRBD1	TRBV28	ASVGQGGTDTQY
TRBJ1-1	.	TRBV10-1	ASSESMNTEAF
TRBJ2-4	.	TRBV5-1	ASSQEGDSKNIQY
TRBJ2-3	.	TRBV24-1	ATSELAVGGGTTDTQY
TRBJ2-1	.	TRBV12-3/TRBV12-4	ASSLRQVNNEQF
TRBJ1-1	TRBD1	TRBV25-1	ASSAITGQLNTEAF
TRBJ1-5	.	TRBV6-1	ASTPSIDTPQH
TRBJ2-3	TRBD2	TRBV4-1	ASRKELAGGPSTDTQY
TRBJ1-2	.	TRBV25-1	ASSEQQNYGYT
TRBJ2-1	TRBD2	TRBV7-2	ASSPGLAVQF
TRBJ2-5	.	TRBV29-1	SASSGGGETQY
TRBJ1-4	.	TRBV15	ATSRGTLANEKLF
TRBJ2-7	TRBD2	TRBV7-2	ASSSPGTSVSYEQY
TRBJ2-7	.	TRBV10-3	AISDTGYEQY
TRBJ2-7	TRBD1	TRBV7-3	ASSSPGTGVYEQY
TRBJ2-1	.	TRBV20-1	SAERGGLNEQF
TRBJ1-4	.	TRBV28	ATGAANEKLF
TRBJ2-3	TRBD2	TRBV5-1	ASSLAWTSWMDTQY
TRBJ1-1	.	TRBV3-1	ASSHLTRREAF
TRBJ2-2	TRBD2	TRBV5-1	ASTISGVGTGELF
TRBJ2-7	TRBD2	TRBV4-1	ASSQPTSGSRYEQY
TRBJ2-1	.	TRBV20-1	SASGQYNEQF